The clone carrying this T cell receptor (beta chain) was picked up a small number of times. This record belongs to a study of blood T cell repertoires in COVID-19. Background on the study: Specimens from acute and convalescent COVID-19 originated in the United States, Italy and Spain. T cells, B-cell-depleted T cells, or PBMCs supplied cDNA or gDNA.

Trimming pared 4 bases from V and 5 bases from J, leaving 12 bases between. Germline V CDR1 and CDR2: SGHRS, YFSETQ. The CDR3 consists of 14 residues. Authors' data handling: Amplification of reference gene primers provided the estimated nucleated cell counts. Repertoires were generated with immunoSEQ multiplex PCR, while TCRdb's copy carries only in-frame clones and drops some. Clonal size and the V and J genes are those of that table, whereas D and trimming came from the DNA. The profile covers 300,000 to 400,000 clones, with approximately 85% appearing a single time and just over 7% taken by the ten largest.

Specimen: peripheral blood. The receptor comes from a human donor in a cohort sampled during active COVID-19. The chain joins TRBV5-1 to TRBJ1-4; D unclear. This chain's CDR3 is CASSPAGRNEKLFF. For the CDR3, the DNA is TGCGCCAGCAGCCCCGCGGGAAGGAATGAAAAACTGTTTTTT.